This paragraph reports one T cell receptor beta chain. These data are taken from a study of technical replicates of blood from a handful of donors. The V gene lost 4 bases and the J gene lost 1 base, with 14 bases spanning the gap. The CDR3 is 15 residues long. Per the germline V gene, CDR1 is SGHRS and CDR2 is YFSETQ. The protocol was immunoSEQ multiplex PCR, while the TCRdb copy is restricted to in-frame clones and leaves out a portion. Among more than 90,000 clones listed, under 97% were seen once. Sequenced sample: T cells isolated from PBMCs. This sequence joins TRBV5-1 and TRBJ1-1; D call uncertain. This TCR was recovered from a human donor in good health. CDR3 protein: CASSAAFTENTEAFF. CDR3 sequence (DNA): TGCGCCAGCAGCGCAGCCTTTACAGAGAACACTGAAGCTTTCTTT.